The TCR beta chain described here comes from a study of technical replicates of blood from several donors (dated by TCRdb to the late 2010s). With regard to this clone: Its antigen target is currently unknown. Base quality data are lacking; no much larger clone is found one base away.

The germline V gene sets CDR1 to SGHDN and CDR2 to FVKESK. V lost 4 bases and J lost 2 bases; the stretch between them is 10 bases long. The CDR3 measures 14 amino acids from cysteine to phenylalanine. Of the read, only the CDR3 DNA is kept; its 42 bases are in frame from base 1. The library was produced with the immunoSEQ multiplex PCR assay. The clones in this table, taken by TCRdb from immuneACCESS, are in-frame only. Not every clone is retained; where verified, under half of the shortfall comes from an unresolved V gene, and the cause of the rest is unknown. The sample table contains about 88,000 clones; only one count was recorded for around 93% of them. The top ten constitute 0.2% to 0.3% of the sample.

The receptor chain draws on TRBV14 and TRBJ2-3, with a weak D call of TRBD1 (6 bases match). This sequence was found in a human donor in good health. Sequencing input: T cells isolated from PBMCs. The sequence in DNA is TGTGCCAGCAGCCGGCTGGGGGCCACAGATACGCAGTATTTT. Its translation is CASSRLGATDTQYF.